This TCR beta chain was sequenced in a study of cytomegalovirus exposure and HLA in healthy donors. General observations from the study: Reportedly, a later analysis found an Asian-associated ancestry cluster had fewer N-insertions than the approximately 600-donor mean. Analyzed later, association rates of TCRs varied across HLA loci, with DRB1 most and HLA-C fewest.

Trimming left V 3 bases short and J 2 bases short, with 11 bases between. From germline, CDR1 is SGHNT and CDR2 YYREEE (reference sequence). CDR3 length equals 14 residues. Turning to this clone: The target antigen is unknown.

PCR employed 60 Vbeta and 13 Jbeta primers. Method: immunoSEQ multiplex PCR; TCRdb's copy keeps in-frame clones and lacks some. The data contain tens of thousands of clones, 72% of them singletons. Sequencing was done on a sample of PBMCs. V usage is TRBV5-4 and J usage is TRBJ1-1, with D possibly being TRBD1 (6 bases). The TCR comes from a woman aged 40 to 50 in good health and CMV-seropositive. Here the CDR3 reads CASSSTGQNTEAFF. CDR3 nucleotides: TGTGCCAGCAGCTCGACAGGTCAAAACACTGAAGCTTTCTTT.